This T cell receptor beta chain was captured in a study of a mutant IDH1 vaccine in newly diagnosed glioma. Looking at the study overall: Averaging roughly 40 years of age, treated patients were around 60% male and 37.5% female. Radiotherapy, temozolomide, or both had been given previously, and both were given to most. Notes on the study in general: Pseudoprogression showed no apparent link to changes in top peripheral T cell clonotypes.

CDR1 and CDR2 from the germline V gene are ENHRY and SYGVKD. The CDR3 consists of 14 residues. With 5 bases clipped from V and 5 bases from J, the junction kept 6 bases outside the gene matches. Produced via immunoSEQ multiplex PCR; TCRdb's table is partial and in-frame only. The table has around 15,000 clones, 80% seen once. Time point noted: baseline, week 1 (first vaccination visit). Regarding treatment: pre-vaccination baseline after standard-of-care therapy. Notes on this clone: Its antigen is as yet unknown.

This sequence joins TRBV10-3 and TRBJ2-7, with TRBD1 identical over 10 bases. This sample comprised PBMCs, obtained from a glioma patient treated with radiotherapy, temozolomide or both. The sequence came from a man aged 40-55 years with glioma. The CDR3 is CAISTGTGANEQYV. The CDR3 region has the DNA TGTGCCATCAGTACCGGGACAGGGGCTAACGAGCAGTACGTC.